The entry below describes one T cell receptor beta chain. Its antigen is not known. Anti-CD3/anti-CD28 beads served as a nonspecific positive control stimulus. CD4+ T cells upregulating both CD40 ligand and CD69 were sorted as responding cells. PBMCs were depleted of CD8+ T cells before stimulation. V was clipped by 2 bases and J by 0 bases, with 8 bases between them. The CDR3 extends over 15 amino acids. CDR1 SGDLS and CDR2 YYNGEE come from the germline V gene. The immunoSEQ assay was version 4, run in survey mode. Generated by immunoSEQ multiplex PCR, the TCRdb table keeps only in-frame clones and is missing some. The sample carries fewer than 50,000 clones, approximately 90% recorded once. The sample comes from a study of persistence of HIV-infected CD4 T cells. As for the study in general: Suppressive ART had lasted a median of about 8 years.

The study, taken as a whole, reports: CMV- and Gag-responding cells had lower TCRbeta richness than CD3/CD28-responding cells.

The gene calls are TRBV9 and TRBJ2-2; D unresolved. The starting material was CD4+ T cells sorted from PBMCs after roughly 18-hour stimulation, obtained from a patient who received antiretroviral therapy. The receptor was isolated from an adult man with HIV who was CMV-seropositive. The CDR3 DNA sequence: TGTGCCAGCAGCGTTCTGGGTTCGAACACCGGGGAGCTGTTTTTT. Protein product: CASSVLGSNTGELFF.